The rows below give T cell receptor beta chains drawn from one sample of a study of T cell responses to AZD1222 COVID-19 vaccine. Generated by immunoSEQ multiplex PCR, the TCRdb table keeps only in-frame clones and is missing some. This table holds 120,000 to 150,000 clones, 85% to 95% found once. The sequenced sample was peripheral blood, obtained on day 0 of MenACWY control vaccination. These receptors all come from an adult in good health. The CDR3 runs from the conserved cysteine through the conserved F or W. The order of the fields is J gene, V gene, clone size, D gene, CDR3 protein, CDR3 DNA. The D gene is left open where the match is weak. Where a row states a size, it is once, few, many or the class of an expanded clone; other rows omit it.

TRBJ1-1 TRBV28 . TRBD1 CASSLGDRNTEAFF TGTGCCAGCAGTTTGGGGGACAGGAACACTGAAGCTTTCTTT
TRBJ1-6 TRBV15 . . CATSRAKLYNSPLHF TGTGCCACCAGCAGAGCCAAGCTCTATAATTCACCCCTCCACTTT
TRBJ1-4 TRBV11-2 . TRBD1 CASSLTGGSEKLFF TGTGCCAGCAGCTTGACAGGGGGGAGTGAAAAACTGTTTTTT
TRBJ1-2 TRBV5-4 . . CASSLGTLTHGYTF TGTGCCAGCAGCCTTGGTACCTTGACCCATGGCTACACCTTC
TRBJ1-2 TRBV6-2/TRBV6-3 . . CASSYGDTNYGYTF TGTGCCAGCAGTTACGGGGACACTAACTATGGCTACACCTTC
TRBJ1-2 TRBV5-4 once . CASSSVINYGYTF TGTGCCAGCAGCTCGGTTATAAACTATGGCTACACCTTC
TRBJ2-5 TRBV30 few TRBD1 CAWSIQGAKGTQYF TGTGCCTGGAGTATACAGGGGGCCAAGGGGACCCAGTACTTC
TRBJ1-6 TRBV11-2 . . CASSSQSRHNSPLHF TGTGCCAGCAGCTCCCAGAGTAGGCACAATTCACCCCTCCACTTT
TRBJ1-5 TRBV28 . . CASSLTRAYNQPQHF TGTGCCAGCAGTTTAACCAGGGCGTACAATCAGCCCCAGCATTTT
TRBJ2-2 TRBV5-4 . . CASSLGPSGELFF TGTGCCAGCAGCTTGGGGCCAAGCGGGGAGCTGTTTTTT
TRBJ2-3 TRBV5-1 . . CASSFSGARTDTQYF TGCGCCAGCAGCTTTAGCGGAGCTCGCACAGATACGCAGTATTTT
TRBJ1-2 TRBV5-1 . . CASSLDGGYGYTF TGCGCCAGCAGCTTGGATGGAGGCTATGGCTACACCTTC
TRBJ2-1 TRBV19 . . CASSIAGYNEQFF TGTGCCAGTAGTATAGCTGGTTACAATGAGCAGTTCTTC
TRBJ2-1 TRBV4-1 . TRBD2 CASSQDLARASGRDNEQFF TGCGCCAGCAGCCAAGATCTAGCACGGGCTAGCGGGAGGGACAATGAGCAGTTCTTC
TRBJ2-7 TRBV7-6 . TRBD1 CASSSTKTGLAYEQYF TGTGCCAGCAGCTCCACCAAGACAGGGCTGGCCTACGAGCAGTACTTC
TRBJ2-7 TRBV5-1 . TRBD1 CASSLDGQGYYEQYF TGCGCCAGCAGCTTAGACGGACAGGGCTACTACGAGCAGTACTTC
TRBJ1-2 TRBV5-6 . . CASSQIDTPAEYGYTF TGTGCCAGCAGCCAGATCGACACTCCCGCCGAATATGGCTACACCTTC
TRBJ2-2 TRBV6-4 . . CASSDFWTTTGELFF TGTGCCAGCAGTGACTTTTGGACTACTACCGGGGAGCTGTTTTTT
TRBJ1-2 TRBV19 . . CASSIGHHGYGYTF TGTGCCAGTAGTATAGGGCATCATGGGTATGGCTACACCTTC
TRBJ2-2 TRBV5-4 . TRBD2 CASSSLGTSGGDRNTGELFF TGTGCCAGCAGCTCCTTAGGGACTAGCGGGGGGGACCGGAACACCGGGGAGCTGTTTTTT
TRBJ2-5 TRBV27 . . CASSLGETQYF TGTGCCAGCAGTTTAGGAGAGACCCAGTACTTC
TRBJ2-1 TRBV6-5 once . CASSYSVHIPYNEQFF TGTGCCAGCAGTTACTCCGTCCACATCCCCTACAATGAGCAGTTCTTC
TRBJ2-7 TRBV28 . . CASSIAAQYEQYF TGTGCCAGCAGCATAGCGGCCCAATACGAGCAGTACTTC
TRBJ1-1 TRBV7-6 . . CASSPTPKSTEAFF TGTGCCAGCAGCCCGACCCCCAAGAGCACTGAAGCTTTCTTT
TRBJ1-1 TRBV7-2 . . CASTSGVSGNTEAFF TGTGCCAGCACCTCGGGGGTATCCGGGAACACTGAAGCTTTCTTT
TRBJ1-1 TRBV27 . TRBD1 CASSSTGQGAWTEAFF TGTGCCAGCAGTTCCACGGGACAGGGGGCTTGGACTGAAGCTTTCTTT
TRBJ2-5 TRBV3-1/TRBV3-2 . . CASRQGLYQETQYF TGTGCCAGCAGGCAGGGTCTGTACCAAGAGACCCAGTACTTC
TRBJ1-4 TRBV5-1 . . CASSLSGTNGEKLFF TGCGCCAGCAGCTTATCAGGGACTAACGGTGAAAAACTGTTTTTT
TRBJ2-3 TRBV7-2 . TRBD2 CASSVAGGQDTQYF TGTGCCAGCAGTGTAGCGGGGGGGCAAGATACGCAGTATTTT
TRBJ2-1 TRBV15 . . CATSRSSVNEQFF TGTGCCACCAGCAGAAGCAGTGTTAATGAGCAGTTCTTC
TRBJ1-4 TRBV5-6 . . CASSVGPQEKLFF TGTGCCAGCAGCGTTGGACCGCAGGAAAAACTGTTTTTT
TRBJ1-2 TRBV5-1 . . CASSWGGHGYTF TGCGCCAGCAGCTGGGGGGGCCATGGCTACACCTTC
TRBJ2-7 TRBV4-2 . . CASSQEPLAYEQYF TGTGCCAGCAGCCAAGAACCCCTAGCCTACGAGCAGTACTTC
TRBJ1-1 TRBV6-6 . TRBD1 CASSRPGTGGFSSTEAFF TGTGCCAGCAGCCGACCCGGGACAGGGGGCTTTTCTAGCACTGAAGCTTTCTTT
TRBJ1-1 TRBV9 . . CASSDPTGIMNTEAFF TGTGCCAGCAGCGACCCAACAGGGATTATGAACACTGAAGCTTTCTTT
TRBJ2-2 TRBV29-1 . TRBD2 CSVGALAGGRNTGELFF TGCAGCGTTGGCGCGCTAGCGGGGGGGCGAAACACCGGGGAGCTGTTTTTT
TRBJ1-1 TRBV9 . . CASSVGGGFTEAFF TGTGCCAGCAGCGTAGGCGGGGGGTTCACTGAAGCTTTCTTT
TRBJ1-4 TRBV14 . TRBD1 CASSQGPGQYEKLFF TGTGCCAGCAGCCAAGGGCCGGGACAGTACGAAAAACTGTTTTTT
TRBJ1-5 TRBV19 . . CASSIVGSQPQHF TGTGCCAGTAGTATAGTCGGGAGTCAGCCCCAGCATTTT
TRBJ2-7 TRBV7-2 . TRBD1 CASSLAGGRVSYEQYF TGTGCCAGCAGCTTAGCAGGGGGCAGGGTCTCCTACGAGCAGTACTTC
TRBJ1-3 TRBV12-3/TRBV12-4 . . CASSFVGNTIYF TGTGCCAGCAGTTTCGTCGGAAACACCATATATTTT
TRBJ1-5 TRBV28 . TRBD1 CACSGTGSNQPQHF TGTGCCTGCAGCGGGACAGGGAGCAATCAGCCCCAGCATTTT
TRBJ1-5 TRBV12-3/TRBV12-4 . . CASRGQPNQPQHF TGTGCCAGCAGAGGACAGCCCAATCAGCCCCAGCATTTT
TRBJ1-1 TRBV6-5 . . CASSSRPGHSNTEAFF TGTGCCAGCAGTTCTAGGCCGGGACACTCGAACACTGAAGCTTTCTTT
TRBJ2-5 TRBV4-3 . . CASSHLLDTKETQYF TGCGCCAGCAGCCATCTTTTGGACACTAAAGAGACCCAGTACTTC
TRBJ1-2 TRBV18 . . CASSLAGGWGYTF TGTGCCAGCTCCCTCGCGGGGGGCTGGGGCTACACCTTC
TRBJ2-3 TRBV11-2 . . CASSFSWQGQDTQYF TGTGCCAGCAGTTTCTCCTGGCAGGGTCAAGATACGCAGTATTTT
TRBJ1-2 TRBV7-2 . . CASSLAVNYGYTF TGTGCCAGCAGCTTAGCGGTAAACTATGGCTACACCTTC
TRBJ1-2 TRBV18 once . CASSPGQGYGYTF TGTGCCAGCTCACCAGGGCAGGGCTATGGCTACACCTTC
TRBJ2-1 TRBV27 . . CASSSGTAEQFF TGTGCCAGCAGTTCAGGGACCGCGGAGCAGTTCTTC
TRBJ2-2 TRBV2 . TRBD1 CASTGQSNTGELFF TGTGCCAGCACGGGACAGTCGAACACCGGGGAGCTGTTTTTT
TRBJ2-7 TRBV7-2 . . CASSPTGREQYF TGTGCCAGCAGCCCTACAGGGCGCGAGCAGTACTTC
TRBJ1-5 TRBV6-5 . . CASSADGMSNQPQHF TGTGCCAGCAGCGCCGACGGAATGAGCAATCAGCCCCAGCATTTT
TRBJ1-1 TRBV6-5 . TRBD1 CASRGQANTEAFF TGTGCCAGCAGGGGACAGGCGAACACTGAAGCTTTCTTT